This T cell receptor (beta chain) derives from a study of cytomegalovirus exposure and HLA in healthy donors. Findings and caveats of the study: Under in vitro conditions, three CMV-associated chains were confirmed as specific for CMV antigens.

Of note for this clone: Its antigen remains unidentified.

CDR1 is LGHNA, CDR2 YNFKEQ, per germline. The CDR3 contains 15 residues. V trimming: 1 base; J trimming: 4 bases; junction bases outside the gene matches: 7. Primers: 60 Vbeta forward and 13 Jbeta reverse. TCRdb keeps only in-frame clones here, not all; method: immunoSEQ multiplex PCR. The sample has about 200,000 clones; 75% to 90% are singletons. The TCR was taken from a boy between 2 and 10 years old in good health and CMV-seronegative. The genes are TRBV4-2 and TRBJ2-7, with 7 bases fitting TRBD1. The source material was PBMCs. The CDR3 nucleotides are TGTGCCAGCAGCCAAGGTCGACAGGGTCGTTACGAGCAGTACTTC. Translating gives CASSQGRQGRYEQYF.